This T cell receptor (beta chain) came from a study of blood T cell repertoires in COVID-19. Study context: The United States, Italy and Spain supplied acute and convalescent COVID-19 samples. From T cells, B-cell-depleted T cells, or PBMCs came the material, which was cDNA or gDNA.

The length of the CDR3 is 17 residues. Germline V gives CDR1 SEHNR, CDR2 FQNEAQ (reference sequence). With 4 bases clipped from V and 3 bases from J, the junction kept 13 bases outside the gene matches. Authors' data handling: Reference gene primers were amplified, and this amplification served to estimate nucleated cell counts. Produced via immunoSEQ multiplex PCR; TCRdb's table is partial and in-frame only. V, J and clone size reflect that table, while D and trimming were determined from the DNA. The table lists approximately 130,000 clones, 60% to 85% of them singletons, with around 20% in the top ten.

The receptor comes from an elderly man with acute or convalescent COVID-19. This rearrangement joins TRBV7-9 to TRBJ1-1, with 8 bases fitting TRBD1. The specimen sequenced was peripheral blood. CDR3 sequence (DNA): TGTGCCAGCAGCTCGGACAGGGTCCTTTCCTTGGACACTGAAGCTTTCTTT. This encodes CASSSDRVLSLDTEAFF. Full variable domain (rest looked up from reference TRBV7-9 and TRBJ1-1): DTGVSQNPRHKITKRGQNVTFRCDPISEHNRLYWYRQTLGQGPEFLTYFQNEAQLEKSRLLSDRFSAERPKGSFSTLEIQRTEQGDSAMYLCASSSDRVLSLDTEAFFGQGTRLTVV.